This T cell receptor beta chain was captured by sequencing in a study of shared clonotypes between healthy human individuals. At the level of the study: Per donor, CD8 memory used one plate, CD8 naive used two, CD4 memory used three and CD4 naive used three.

The assay used deep level. Clones were sequenced by immunoSEQ multiplex PCR, and TCRdb holds only the in-frame ones, with some missing. The sample holds some 2.4 million clones; 93% are singletons and the top ten take roughly 0.36%. Study-level points and caveats: Naive subsets tended to show greater estimated richness than memory subsets.

About this clone itself: The antigen remains undetermined.

CDR1 is SGDLS, CDR2 YYNGEE, per germline. The CDR3 sequence is 15 residues long. V gave up 3 bases and J gave up 0 bases; unmatched junction bases: 4. The source is a man aged 18 to 29 in good health. Some clones in this sample may be carry-over from other donors' samples. This chain links TRBV9 with TRBJ2-7; 9 bases map to TRBD1. Input material: naive CD4+ T cells from PBMCs. Subset denoted: CD45RA+ positively selected. CDR3 in amino acids: CASSARQGVSYEQYF. CDR3 DNA sequence: TGTGCCAGCAGCGCCCGACAGGGGGTCTCCTACGAGCAGTACTTC.